This is a list of T cell receptor beta chains from one sample in a study of blood T cells in healthy people across ages. TCRdb re-derived calls from the 5' RACE reads in MiXCR, one entry per CDR3 protein. This table holds some 890,000 distinct CDR3 sequences, 25% to 35% found once. The same data also went into a second study, on T cells of mothers and their children.

The sample comprised blood. Receptors originate from a woman between 40 and 55 years old in good health. CDR3s include the opening cysteine and the closing phenylalanine or tryptophan. The D gene is left open where the match is weak. The listing skips clone size in some rows; elsewhere it reads once, few, many or a size class.

V: TRBV5-1; size: many; D: TRBD1; J: TRBJ2-1; CDR3: CASSLGTGYNEQFF; DNA: TGCGCCAGCAGCTTGGGGACAGGGTACAATGAGCAGTTCTTC
V: TRBV6-6; size: few; D: NA; J: TRBJ2-7; CDR3: CASSYKEYEQYF; DNA: TGTGCCAGCAGTTACAAAGAGTACGAGCAGTACTTC
V: TRBV12-3/TRBV12-4; size: many; D: NA; J: TRBJ2-5; CDR3: CASRGQVETQYF; DNA: TGTGCCAGCCGGGGGCAGGTTGAGACCCAGTACTTC
V: TRBV20-1; size: NA; D: NA; J: TRBJ2-1; CDR3: CSADPPLGSYYNEQFF; DNA: TGCAGTGCTGACCCCCCGTTGGGGAGTTATTACAATGAGCAGTTCTTC
V: TRBV7-2; size: NA; D: NA; J: TRBJ2-7; CDR3: CASSSITGYEQYF; DNA: TGTGCCAGCAGCTCCATAACGGGTTACGAGCAGTACTTC
V: TRBV6-6; size: many; D: NA; J: TRBJ1-2; CDR3: CASSPSNNYGYTF; DNA: TGTGCCAGCAGCCCCTCAAATAACTATGGCTACACCTTC
V: TRBV7-2; size: few; D: NA; J: TRBJ2-7; CDR3: CAGSSGLNYEQYF; DNA: TGTGCCGGCAGCTCGGGACTGAACTACGAGCAGTACTTC
V: TRBV29-1; size: many; D: NA; J: TRBJ1-2; CDR3: CSVENRPGLTNYGYTF; DNA: TGCAGCGTTGAAAATCGGCCCGGACTGACTAACTATGGCTACACCTTC
V: TRBV28; size: few; D: NA; J: TRBJ1-3; CDR3: CASSFGGGLSGNTIYF; DNA: TGTGCCAGCAGTTTCGGGGGGGGCCTATCTGGAAACACCATATATTTT
V: TRBV15; size: NA; D: NA; J: TRBJ1-4; CDR3: CASRDAPAGRNEKLFF; DNA: TGTGCCAGCAGAGATGCGCCGGCAGGACGGAATGAAAAACTGTTTTTT
V: TRBV27; size: NA; D: NA; J: TRBJ1-1; CDR3: CAGSLAGGTEAFF; DNA: TGTGCCGGCAGTTTAGCCGGGGGCACTGAAGCTTTCTTT
V: TRBV6-5; size: many; D: TRBD2; J: TRBJ2-1; CDR3: CASTLRGGGYNEQFF; DNA: TGTGCCAGCACCCTAAGGGGCGGGGGGTACAATGAGCAGTTCTTC
V: TRBV20-1; size: NA; D: NA; J: TRBJ1-2; CDR3: CSARQDLNYGYTF; DNA: TGCAGTGCCAGACAGGATTTGAACTATGGCTACACCTTC
V: TRBV20-1; size: NA; D: NA; J: TRBJ1-1; CDR3: CSARPTTEAFF; DNA: TGCAGTGCACGACCTACAACTGAAGCTTTCTTT
V: TRBV7-2; size: NA; D: NA; J: TRBJ2-1; CDR3: CAGSPQGGGEQFF; DNA: TGTGCCGGCAGCCCCCAGGGGGGCGGTGAGCAGTTCTTC
V: TRBV30; size: many; D: NA; J: TRBJ2-7; CDR3: CAWSIQGYEQYF; DNA: TGTGCCTGGAGTATACAGGGCTACGAGCAGTACTTC
V: TRBV20-1; size: once; D: NA; J: TRBJ1-3; CDR3: CSAYDDPSGNTIYF; DNA: TGCAGTGCTTACGATGATCCCTCTGGAAACACCATATATTTT
V: TRBV9; size: NA; D: NA; J: TRBJ2-1; CDR3: CASSVGPIFAVNEQFF; DNA: TGTGCCAGCAGCGTAGGGCCGATTTTTGCCGTTAATGAGCAGTTCTTC
V: TRBV4-1; size: many; D: TRBD2; J: TRBJ2-1; CDR3: CASSQGGLAGGQNEQFF; DNA: TGCGCCAGCAGCCAAGGGGGACTAGCGGGGGGGCAAAATGAGCAGTTCTTC
V: TRBV7-2; size: few; D: NA; J: TRBJ2-7; CDR3: CASSQPEDRYSYEQYF; DNA: TGTGCCAGCAGCCAGCCCGAAGACAGATACTCCTACGAGCAGTACTTC
V: TRBV4-2; size: few; D: NA; J: TRBJ1-6; CDR3: CASSQETYLHF; DNA: TGTGCCAGCAGCCAAGAAACATACCTCCACTTT
V: TRBV20-1; size: few; D: TRBD1; J: TRBJ1-2; CDR3: CSAGTGGSGYTF; DNA: TGCAGTGCCGGGACAGGGGGCAGTGGCTACACCTTC
V: TRBV2; size: NA; D: TRBD1; J: TRBJ1-2; CDR3: CASSDSGQGSDGYTF; DNA: TGTGCCAGCAGCGACTCCGGACAGGGGAGCGATGGCTACACCTTC
V: TRBV9; size: few; D: NA; J: TRBJ2-7; CDR3: CASSVEQASSYEQYF; DNA: TGTGCCAGCAGCGTAGAGCAGGCCAGCTCCTACGAGCAGTACTTC
V: TRBV4-1; size: few; D: NA; J: TRBJ2-3; CDR3: CASSQDRGLRADTQYF; DNA: TGCGCCAGCAGCCAAGATAGAGGACTACGGGCAGATACGCAGTATTTT
V: TRBV5-5; size: few; D: TRBD1; J: TRBJ2-7; CDR3: CAREGWAGGVYEQYF; DNA: TGTGCCAGAGAGGGATGGGCAGGGGGCGTCTACGAGCAGTACTTC
V: TRBV10-3; size: few; D: NA; J: TRBJ1-2; CDR3: CAISLDPSRGGYTF; DNA: TGTGCCATCAGTTTGGATCCATCGAGAGGGGGCTACACCTTC
V: TRBV29-1; size: NA; D: NA; J: TRBJ2-1; CDR3: CSVDDGINEQFF; DNA: TGCAGCGTTGATGACGGAATCAATGAGCAGTTCTTC
V: TRBV4-2; size: NA; D: TRBD2; J: TRBJ2-2; CDR3: CASSQDRRAGGQNGELFF; DNA: TGTGCCAGCAGCCAAGATAGAAGAGCGGGGGGGCAAAACGGGGAGCTGTTTTTT
V: TRBV7-9; size: few; D: NA; J: TRBJ2-5; CDR3: CASSSNKGVEETQYF; DNA: TGTGCCAGCAGCTCCAATAAGGGGGTGGAAGAGACCCAGTACTTC
V: TRBV27; size: NA; D: NA; J: TRBJ2-4; CDR3: CASRGAKNIQYF; DNA: TGTGCCAGCAGAGGAGCCAAAAACATTCAGTACTTC
V: TRBV28; size: NA; D: TRBD1; J: TRBJ1-1; CDR3: CASTHRGNTEAFF; DNA: TGTGCCAGCACACACAGGGGGAACACTGAAGCTTTCTTT
V: TRBV19; size: few; D: NA; J: TRBJ1-6; CDR3: CASRDSSSSDNSPLHF; DNA: TGTGCCAGTAGGGATTCTAGCTCCTCGGATAATTCACCCCTCCACTTT
V: TRBV7-2; size: few; D: NA; J: TRBJ1-1; CDR3: CASSGGHLNTEAFF; DNA: TGTGCCAGCAGCGGGGGACACTTGAACACTGAAGCTTTCTTT
V: TRBV9; size: NA; D: NA; J: TRBJ2-1; CDR3: CASSEGPGLDYNEQFF; DNA: TGTGCCAGCAGCGAGGGGCCGGGACTGGACTACAATGAGCAGTTCTTC
V: TRBV24-1; size: NA; D: NA; J: TRBJ1-2; CDR3: CATSGLGYGYTF; DNA: TGTGCCACCTCCGGGCTCGGCTATGGCTACACCTTC
V: TRBV15; size: NA; D: NA; J: TRBJ1-1; CDR3: CATSRDRKGGTEAFF; DNA: TGTGCCACCAGCAGAGATCGGAAGGGCGGCACTGAAGCTTTCTTT
V: TRBV6-4; size: many; D: TRBD2; J: TRBJ2-5; CDR3: CASSEQAGSSETQYF; DNA: TGTGCCAGCAGTGAACAAGCGGGAAGTTCGGAGACCCAGTACTTC
V: TRBV28; size: few; D: NA; J: TRBJ2-2; CDR3: CASSYRNTGELFF; DNA: TGTGCCAGCAGTTACAGAAACACCGGGGAGCTGTTTTTT
V: TRBV6-2/TRBV6-3; size: many; D: TRBD2; J: TRBJ2-1; CDR3: CASSSRTSGGSDNEQFF; DNA: TGTGCCAGCAGTTCCCGGACTAGCGGGGGTAGTGACAATGAGCAGTTCTTC
V: TRBV12-3/TRBV12-4; size: many; D: TRBD1; J: TRBJ2-7; CDR3: CASSPGDRGRWEQYF; DNA: TGTGCCAGCAGTCCAGGGGACAGGGGGCGGTGGGAGCAGTACTTC
V: TRBV24-1; size: few; D: NA; J: TRBJ2-2; CDR3: CATSDLDRLNTGELFF; DNA: TGTGCCACCAGTGACTTAGACCGATTAAACACCGGGGAGCTGTTTTTT
V: TRBV20-1; size: few; D: NA; J: TRBJ1-5; CDR3: CSASVSNQPQHF; DNA: TGCAGTGCTAGTGTTAGCAATCAGCCCCAGCATTTT
V: TRBV12-3/TRBV12-4; size: many; D: NA; J: TRBJ1-1; CDR3: CASSFQGNTEAFF; DNA: TGTGCCAGCAGTTTTCAGGGGAACACTGAAGCTTTCTTT
V: TRBV2; size: NA; D: TRBD2; J: TRBJ2-5; CDR3: CASSEGTSGIHEQYF; DNA: TGTGCCAGCAGTGAAGGGACTAGTGGCATCCATGAGCAGTACTTC
V: TRBV20-1; size: NA; D: NA; J: TRBJ1-2; CDR3: CSARGVTGPGGYGYTF; DNA: TGCAGTGCTAGAGGGGTAACCGGACCCGGGGGCTATGGCTACACCTTC
V: TRBV5-1; size: NA; D: NA; J: TRBJ1-1; CDR3: CASSLEWLRKNTEAFF; DNA: TGCGCCAGCAGCTTGGAGTGGCTACGGAAGAACACTGAAGCTTTCTTT
V: TRBV12-3/TRBV12-4; size: many; D: NA; J: TRBJ1-5; CDR3: CASSTTKENHQPQHF; DNA: TGTGCCAGCAGTACAACCAAGGAGAACCATCAGCCCCAGCATTTT
V: TRBV20-1; size: few; D: NA; J: TRBJ2-7; CDR3: CSAGQGGGAYEQYF; DNA: TGCAGTGCTGGACAGGGAGGGGGAGCCTACGAGCAGTACTTC
V: TRBV20-1; size: NA; D: NA; J: TRBJ2-5; CDR3: CSARGRDQETQYF; DNA: TGCAGTGCTAGAGGCAGGGACCAAGAGACCCAGTACTTC
V: TRBV6-6; size: NA; D: TRBD1; J: TRBJ1-4; CDR3: CASSATDRGESGKLFF; DNA: TGTGCCAGCAGTGCCACGGACAGGGGGGAGTCTGGAAAACTGTTTTTT
V: TRBV10-3; size: few; D: NA; J: TRBJ1-2; CDR3: CAISESGVSYGYTF; DNA: TGTGCCATCAGTGAATCGGGGGTCTCCTATGGCTACACCTTC
V: TRBV27; size: few; D: TRBD1; J: TRBJ1-5; CDR3: CASSPYTGVRNQPQHF; DNA: TGTGCCAGCAGTCCGTACACAGGGGTACGTAATCAGCCCCAGCATTTT
V: TRBV29-1; size: few; D: NA; J: TRBJ1-1; CDR3: CSAIIRAAMNTEAFF; DNA: TGCAGCGCTATTATAAGGGCCGCTATGAACACTGAAGCTTTCTTT
V: TRBV7-6; size: many; D: NA; J: TRBJ2-1; CDR3: CASSLTAGGDSYNEQFF; DNA: TGTGCCAGCAGCTTAACAGCGGGCGGGGATTCCTACAATGAGCAGTTCTTC
V: TRBV20-1; size: few; D: NA; J: TRBJ2-3; CDR3: CSARDLGIGVPGTDTQYF; DNA: TGCAGTGCTAGAGATTTGGGAATAGGAGTTCCTGGCACAGATACGCAGTATTTT
V: TRBV6-5; size: few; D: TRBD2; J: TRBJ2-1; CDR3: CASSYPGLAGGNEQFF; DNA: TGTGCCAGCAGTTACCCCGGACTAGCGGGGGGGAATGAGCAGTTCTTC
V: TRBV5-1; size: many; D: NA; J: TRBJ2-5; CDR3: CASSRVIGSQETQYF; DNA: TGCGCCAGCAGCCGTGTAATAGGCAGCCAAGAGACCCAGTACTTC
V: TRBV4-3; size: NA; D: NA; J: TRBJ2-7; CDR3: CASSESRGGEQYF; DNA: TGCGCCAGCAGCGAATCCAGGGGTGGTGAGCAGTACTTC
V: TRBV29-1; size: once; D: TRBD1; J: TRBJ2-5; CDR3: CSARTGDQETQYF; DNA: TGCAGCGCAAGGACAGGGGACCAAGAGACCCAGTACTTC